These 18 T cell receptor beta chains originate from one sample sequenced in a study of blood T cell repertoires in COVID-19. Assay: immunoSEQ multiplex PCR; the TCRdb copy retains only in-frame clones and omits some. Of roughly 150,000 clones listed, around four fifths were seen once; the top ten hold less than 3.5%. Sequencing input: peripheral blood. The receptors derive from a woman at least 80 years old with COVID-19, enrolled during active disease.

This clone was recorded a few times. The chain joins TRBV11-2 to TRBJ2-3; 9 bases align to TRBD2. The CDR3 has 15 residues. The junction had 8 bases not matched to a gene; V was cut back by 5 bases and J by 5 bases. CDR1 is SGHAT and CDR2 is FQNNGV in the germline V gene. The CDR3 loop reads CASSTLAGPEDTQYF. CDR3 bases: TGTGCCAGCAGCACACTAGCGGGCCCGGAAGATACGCAGTATTTT.

The gene calls are TRBV5-1 and TRBJ2-7; 9 bases line up with TRBD1. V was pared by 2 bases and J by 6 bases, with 6 bases of the junction left unmatched. This CDR3 contains 14 residues. Germline-derived CDR1 and CDR2 are SGHRS and YFSETQ. In DNA form, the CDR3 reads TGCGCCAGCAGCTTAAACAGGGGGCTTTTCGAGCAGTACTTC. This gives the protein CASSLNRGLFEQYF. The full variable domain, with the rest looked up from reference TRBV5-1 and TRBJ2-7, is KAGVTQTPRYLIKTRGQQVTLSCSPISGHRSVSWYQQTPGQGLQFLFEYFSETQRNKGNFPGRFSGRQFSNSRSEMNVSTLELGDSALYLCASSLNRGLFEQYFGPGTRLTVT.

This chain connects TRBV2 to TRBJ2-7; tentative D call: TRBD1 (6 bases). CDR3 size: 12 residues. In germline, CDR1 is SNHLY, CDR2 FYNNEI. Trimming took off 8 bases at V and 3 bases at J, with 11 bases between the two ends. The CDR3, as DNA: TGTGCCAGCGGGGACACAAACTACGAGCAGTACTTC. It yields the protein CASGDTNYEQYF.

On this clone itself: The junction does not match germline at one end; this may be a read error. The V gene is TRBV28, the J gene TRBJ2-5; TRBD2 might be the D (6 bases). Per the germline V gene, CDR1 is MDHEN and CDR2 is SYDVKM. The CDR3 consists of 13 residues. The CDR3 DNA follows: TGTGCCAGCAGTTTACGGGACTTACCGGGGAAGAACTTC. Its translation: CASSLRDLPGKNF.

This chain connects TRBV18 to TRBJ1-6; 8 bases are a match to TRBD1. The CDR3 covers 15 residues. Losses at the gene ends were 2 bases for V and 7 bases for J; bases not matched to a gene: 4. From germline, CDR1 is KGHSH and CDR2 LQKENI. CDR3 in amino acids: CASSPRTGWNSPLHF. The CDR3 nucleotides read TGTGCCAGCTCACCAAGGACAGGGTGGAATTCACCCCTCCACTTT.

About this clone: Germline and junction disagree at one end, which may indicate a read error. The CDR3 DNA follows: TGTGCCATCTCTAGCGGGAATGACCAGTTCTTC. Its protein product is CAISSGNDQFF. This chain connects TRBV10-3 to TRBJ2-1, with 9 bases fitting TRBD2. This CDR3 has 11 residues. Germline V gene lookup returns CDR1 ENHRY and CDR2 SYGVKD.

This chain connects TRBV7-2 to TRBJ1-5, with a weak D call TRBD1 (6 bases). This CDR3 spans 15 amino acids. V lost 3 bases and J 3 bases, leaving 12 bases between the germline ends. Per the germline V gene, CDR1 is SGHTA and CDR2 is FQGNSA. The CDR3 sequence is CASSFSRTDNQPQHF. CDR3 DNA: TGTGCCAGCAGCTTTTCCAGGACAGACAATCAGCCCCAGCATTTT.

The genes are TRBV7-2 and TRBJ2-7, with 10 bases lining up with TRBD1. Germline CDR1 and CDR2: SGHTA and FQGNSA. J lost 6 bases, V lost 4 bases, and 9 bases had no gene match. The CDR3 sequence is 15 residues long. CDR3 nucleotides: TGTGCCAGCAGCTCACCCGACAGGGGGCTTAGCGAGCAGTACTTC. Translation: CASSSPDRGLSEQYF. The full variable domain, its missing parts supplied by reference TRBV7-2 and TRBJ2-7, is GAGVSQSPSNKVTEKGKDVELRCDPISGHTALYWYRQSLGQGLEFLIYFQGNSAPDKSGLPSDRFSAERTGGSVSTLTIQRTQQEDSAVYLCASSSPDRGLSEQYFGPGTRLTVT.

Concerning this clone itself: Other DNA sequences in the sample encode the same CDR3. This rearrangement joins TRBV6-6 to TRBJ2-5; TRBD2 aligns across 10 bases. Germline CDR1 is MNHNY and CDR2 is SVGAGI (reference sequence). J lost 0 bases, V lost 5 bases, and 6 bases had no gene match. This CDR3 region has 16 residues. The CDR3 DNA follows: TGTGCCAGCAGTCGAAACGGACTAGCGGACCAAGAGACCCAGTACTTC. This sequence encodes CASSRNGLADQETQYF.

The chain employs TRBV18 and TRBJ2-5; 7 bases line up with TRBD1. With V trimmed by 8 bases and J by 5 bases, 11 bases remained unmatched. The CDR3 sequence is 14 residues long. Germline CDR1 is KGHSH and CDR2 is LQKENI. The CDR3 DNA reads TGTGCCAGCGCCATAACCGGGACAGCGGAGACCCAGTACTTC. Translation: CASAITGTAETQYF.

The chain has TRBV7-8 and TRBJ2-2; no definite D call. The CDR3 runs to 16 residues. The V and J ends lost 5 bases and 0 bases respectively, with 13 bases between them. Germline V gene lookup returns CDR1 SGHVS and CDR2 FQNEAQ. Here the CDR3 DNA reads TGTGCCAGCAGCCCCCGTGGCCAGGCGAACACCGGGGAGCTGTTTTTT. This encodes CASSPRGQANTGELFF.

This rearrangement joins TRBV19 to TRBJ1-6; 8 bases map to TRBD1. Germline lookup yields CDR1 LNHDA and CDR2 SQIVND (reference sequence). This CDR3 is 16 amino acids long. J was trimmed by 8 bases and V by 0 bases; bases with no gene match: 6. CDR3 sequence: CASSIDQGAVDSPLHF. The CDR3 bases are TGTGCCAGTAGTATAGATCAGGGGGCGGTTGATTCACCCCTCCACTTT.

The J gene is TRBJ2-7, the V gene TRBV2, with 8 bases identical to TRBD1. Trimming took 7 bases from V and 2 from J; bases not matched to a gene: 4. CDR1 and CDR2 (germline): SNHLY, FYNNEI. The CDR3 spans 13 residues. This chain's CDR3 is CASNRQGPYEQYF. The CDR3 region has the DNA TGTGCCAGCAACCGACAGGGGCCCTACGAGCAGTACTTC.

This chain connects TRBV21-1 to TRBJ1-1; no check of the table's D call, TRBD1, against the DNA was made. TRBV21-1 is annotated as a pseudogene. This CDR3 region has 13 residues. The CDR3 is CASRQGARTEAFF. The CDR3 DNA is TGTGCCAGCAGACAGGGGGCGCGCACTGAAGCTTTCTTT.

V usage is TRBV18 and J usage is TRBJ1-6; D unclear. The CDR3 is 16 residues long. The V end was cut by 2 bases, the J end by 1 base, with 9 bases between. CDR1 and CDR2 (germline): KGHSH, LQKENI. CDR3 in amino acids: CASSPFGSSYNSPLHF. The CDR3 DNA sequence: TGTGCCAGCTCACCATTCGGGAGTTCCTATAATTCACCCCTCCACTTT.

The chain combines TRBV11-3 with TRBJ2-1; TRBD1 aligns across 9 bases. The CDR3 runs to 15 residues. J gave up 9 bases and V 1 base, and 7 bases lay outside the gene matches. Germline CDR1 and CDR2: SGHNT and YENEEA. The CDR3 here is CASSLGDRVFAEQFF. The CDR3 DNA follows: TGTGCCAGCAGCTTAGGGGACAGGGTCTTCGCTGAGCAGTTCTTC.

This sequence joins TRBV5-4 and TRBJ2-7, with 9 bases lining up with TRBD2. CDR3 length: 16 residues. Germline V gives CDR1 SGHNT, CDR2 YYREEE (reference sequence). The ends lost 0 bases at V and 7 bases at J; junction bases unmatched: 11. CDR3 sequence: CASSLGAAGGREEQYF. CDR3 DNA sequence: TGTGCCAGCAGCTTGGGGGCCGCGGGAGGGAGGGAGGAGCAGTACTTC.

V usage is TRBV21-1 and J usage is TRBJ1-4; TRBD1 was called by the table and not checked on the DNA. TRBV21-1 is classified as a pseudogene. The CDR3 totals 15 residues. CDR3 protein: CASPRVRGPNEKLFF. DNA of the CDR3: TGTGCCAGCCCCCGGGTCAGGGGTCCCAATGAAAAACTGTTTTTT.